Below, one T cell receptor (beta chain) is given with its context. Its cognate antigen is unknown. Clones were read by immunoSEQ multiplex PCR, and TCRdb kept only the in-frame ones, dropping some. In the table there are over 120,000 clones, about 90% of which are singletons. Germline V CDR1 and CDR2: SGHTA, FQGNSA. V lost 6 bases and J 0 bases, leaving 12 bases between the germline ends. The CDR3 totals 15 residues. These data belong to a study of T cell responses to AZD1222 COVID-19 vaccine. General study findings and limits: Seropositive AZD1222 recipients at baseline numbered only five or six. Most donors were white British, females outnumbered males, and clonal diversity was possibly underestimated.

The chain is built from TRBV7-2 and TRBJ1-5, with D possibly matching TRBD1 (6 bases). Sequencing was performed on peripheral blood, taken 28 days after the second AZD1222 dose. This sequence originates from an adult who received the AZD1222 COVID-19 vaccine. The CDR3 coding sequence is TGTGCCAGCAGTCCCTGGACAGCTAGCAATCAGCCCCAGCATTTT. Its translation is CASSPWTASNQPQHF.